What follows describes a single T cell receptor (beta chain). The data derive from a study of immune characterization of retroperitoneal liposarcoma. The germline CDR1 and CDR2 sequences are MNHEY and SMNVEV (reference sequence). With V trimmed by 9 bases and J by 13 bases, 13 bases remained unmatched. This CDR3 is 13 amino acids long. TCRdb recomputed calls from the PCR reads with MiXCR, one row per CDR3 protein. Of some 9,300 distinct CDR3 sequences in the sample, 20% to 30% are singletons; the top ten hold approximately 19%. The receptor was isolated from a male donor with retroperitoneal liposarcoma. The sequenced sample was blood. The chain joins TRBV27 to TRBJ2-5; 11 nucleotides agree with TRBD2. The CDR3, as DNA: TGTGCCAGTACCGGGACTAGCGGACTTTTAATGTACTTC. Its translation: CASTGTSGLLMYF.